The entry below describes one TCR beta chain. Its antigen is as yet unknown. These data originate in a study of T-cell memory formation after mild COVID-19. On the study more broadly: The TCR clusters were mostly specific to one donor.

General observations from the study: Chiefly within CM and EM were the contracting CD4+ clones; CD8+ ones were within EMRA. There were some responding clones in pre-infection memory, which suggested that cross-reactive memory had joined. Day 15 to 85 contracting clones showed balanced CD4/CD8; later expanders leaned CD4+.

TCRdb fed the 5' RACE reads into MiXCR, producing one record per CDR3 protein. The sample records a few hundred thousand distinct CDR3 sequences, approximately 20% being singletons. The CDR3 has 15 residues. The V end lost 1 base, the J end lost 0 bases, and 7 bases lay between the germline ends. Germline CDR1 is SGHAT and CDR2 is FQNNGV. The sequence derives from a man younger than 30 who had mild COVID-19 (a few samples of this study predate the infection). Cell type and time point are not known. Specimen: PBMCs or a T cell subset sorted from them (not recorded which). This rearrangement joins TRBV11-2 to TRBJ2-1, with D uncertain. The CDR3 loop reads CASSLGVGSYNEQFF. In DNA, the CDR3 is TGTGCCAGCAGCTTAGGAGTGGGCTCCTACAATGAGCAGTTCTTC.